This TCR beta chain is drawn from a study of T-cell memory formation after mild COVID-19. The overall study: Most TCR clusters belonged to a single donor.

In this sample, this clonotype turned up a few times. Its antigen is unknown. At one end, the junction sequence differs from germline, possibly due to a read error. Study results and limitations: CD4+ contracting clones lay mainly in CM and EM, CD8+ ones in EMRA.

Each CDR3 protein is one row after TCRdb ran MiXCR on the 5' RACE reads. This table holds around 420,000 distinct CDR3 sequences, less than 25% found once. This CDR3 is 14 amino acids long. From germline, CDR1 is MNHNY and CDR2 SVGAGI (reference sequence). The clonotype comes from an adult woman who had mild COVID-19 (a few samples of this study predate the infection). Cell type and time point are not known. The sample comprised PBMCs or a T cell subset sorted from them (not recorded which). This chain joins TRBV6-6 and TRBJ1-5, with a weak D call TRBD1 (5 bases). CDR3 residues: CASTSSNQGQSQHF. In DNA form, the CDR3 reads TGTGCCAGCACTTCCTCCAACCAGGGTCAGTCCCAGCATTTT.